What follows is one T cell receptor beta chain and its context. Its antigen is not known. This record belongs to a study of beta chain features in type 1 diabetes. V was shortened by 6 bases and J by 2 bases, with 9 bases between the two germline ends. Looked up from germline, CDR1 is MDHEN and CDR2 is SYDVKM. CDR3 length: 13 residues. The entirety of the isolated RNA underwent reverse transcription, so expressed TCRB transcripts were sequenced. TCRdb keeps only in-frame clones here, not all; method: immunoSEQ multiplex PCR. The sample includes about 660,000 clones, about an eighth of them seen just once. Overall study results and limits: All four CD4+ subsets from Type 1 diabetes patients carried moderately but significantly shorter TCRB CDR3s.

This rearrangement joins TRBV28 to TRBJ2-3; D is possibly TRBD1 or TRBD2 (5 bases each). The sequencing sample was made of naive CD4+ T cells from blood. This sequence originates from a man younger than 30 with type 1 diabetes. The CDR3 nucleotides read TGTGCCAGCAGAATAGGGACCACAGATACGCAGTATTTT. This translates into CASRIGTTDTQYF.